This T cell receptor (beta chain) was recovered during a study of Graves' ophthalmopathy and Graves' hyperthyroidism. Trimming removed 3 bases from V and 9 bases from J; junction bases left unmatched: 9. CDR1 is MGHDK, CDR2 SYGVNS, per germline. The CDR3 sequence is 14 residues long. Amplification targeted the TCR beta CDR3 regions, with RNA transcripts as the source material. HTBI-primed RT-PCR formed the first round, and a multiplex PCR formed the second. TCRdb independently ran MiXCR on the multiplex PCR reads; one entry per CDR3 protein. Of almost 750,000 distinct CDR3 sequences in the sample, around 40% are singletons; the top ten hold 44%.

The source material was peripheral blood. The TCR originated in an adult man with Graves' ophthalmopathy. V is TRBV25-1 and J is TRBJ2-5; 8 bases map to TRBD1. CDR3 region: CASSDRTGLRAQYF. The CDR3, as DNA: TGTGCCAGCAGTGATCGGACAGGGCTTAGAGCCCAGTACTTC.